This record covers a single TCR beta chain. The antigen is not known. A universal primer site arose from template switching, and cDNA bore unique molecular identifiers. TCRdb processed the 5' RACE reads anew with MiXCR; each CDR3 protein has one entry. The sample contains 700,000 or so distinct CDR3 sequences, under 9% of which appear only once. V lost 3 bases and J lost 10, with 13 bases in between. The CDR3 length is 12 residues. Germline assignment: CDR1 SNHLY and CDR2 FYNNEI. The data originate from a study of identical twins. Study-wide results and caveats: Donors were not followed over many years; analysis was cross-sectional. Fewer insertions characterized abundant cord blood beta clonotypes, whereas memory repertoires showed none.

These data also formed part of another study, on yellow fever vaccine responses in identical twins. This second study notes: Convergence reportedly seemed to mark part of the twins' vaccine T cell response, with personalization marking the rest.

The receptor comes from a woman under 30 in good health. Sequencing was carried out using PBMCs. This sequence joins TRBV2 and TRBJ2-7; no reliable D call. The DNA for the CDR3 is TGTGCCAGCAGTGATGTAGACACCCTACAGTACTTC. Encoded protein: CASSDVDTLQYF. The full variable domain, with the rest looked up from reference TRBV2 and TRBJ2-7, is EPEVTQTPSHQVTQMGQEVILRCVPISNHLYFYWYRQILGQKVEFLVSFYNNEISEKSEIFDDQFSVERPDGSNFTLKIRSTKLEDSAMYFCASSDVDTLQYFGPGTRLTVT.